Below, 19 T cell receptor beta chains from the same sample are listed, as sequenced in a study of control samples from healthy donors and cancer patients. Sequencing used immunoSEQ multiplex PCR; TCRdb keeps in-frame clones, though not all of them. The repertoire shows approximately 190,000 clones; the top ten hold approximately 2.2%. What was sequenced was blood. These receptors were taken from a young woman in good health.

The gene calls are TRBV5-6 and TRBJ1-2; 7 nucleotides agree with TRBD1. Unmatched junction bases numbered 9, after V lost 3 bases and J lost 4 bases. The CDR3 runs to 15 residues. The germline V gene encodes CDR1 SGHDT and CDR2 YYEEEE. The CDR3 spells CASSSGQAGGYGYTF. In nucleotides, the CDR3 is TGTGCCAGCAGCTCTGGACAGGCCGGGGGCTATGGCTACACCTTC.

The J gene is TRBJ1-6, the V gene TRBV27; TRBD1 matches at 8 bases. CDR1 MNHEY and CDR2 SMNVEV come from the germline V gene (reference sequence). V lost 5 bases and J lost 16; bases outside the gene matches: 16. This CDR3 comprises 15 residues. CDR3 bases: TGTGCCAGCAGTCCCTGGCTGACAGGGGAAGATAGTCTCCACTTT. It encodes CASSPWLTGEDSLHF.

This chain uses TRBV13 with TRBJ2-7; 15 positions match TRBD2. The germline gives CDR1 PRHDT, CDR2 FYEKMQ (reference sequence). CDR3 length equals 19 residues. J gave up 3 bases and V 1 base, and 10 bases lay outside the gene matches. The CDR3 nucleotides are TGTGCCAGCAGCTTAGTCCCCCTCGGACTAGCGGGGGGGAACTACGAGCAGTACTTC. Its protein product is CASSLVPLGLAGGNYEQYF.

The chain couples TRBV6-1 to TRBJ2-5; 14 nucleotides align to TRBD2. The ends lost 2 bases at V and 1 base at J; junction bases unmatched: 3. This CDR3 contains 17 residues. Germline values: CDR1 MNHNS, CDR2 SASEGT. As DNA, the CDR3 is TGTGCCAGCAGTGAAAGACTAGCGGGGGGGCCCCAAGAGACCCAGTACTTC. It encodes CASSERLAGGPQETQYF.

The chain uses TRBV19 and TRBJ1-6, with unresolved D. With 0 bases removed from V and 10 bases from J, the gap between germline ends came to 4 bases. This CDR3 contains 12 residues. CDR1 LNHDA and CDR2 SQIVND come from the germline V gene (reference sequence). For the CDR3, the DNA is TGTGCCAGTAGTATAGATGAATCACCCCTCCACTTT. It translates to CASSIDESPLHF.

The chain carries TRBV5-1 and TRBJ1-1; D is undetermined. Deletions cut 2 bases from V and 1 base from J, with 15 bases between. Germline V gene sequence: CDR1 SGHRS, CDR2 YFSETQ. This CDR3 spans 16 amino acids. In DNA form, the CDR3 reads TGCGCCAGCAGCTTTAGGAGCGGCGGCCAGAACACTGAAGCTTTCTTT. Amino acids: CASSFRSGGQNTEAFF.

This CDR3 is CASTRDGTYGYTF. CDR3 DNA sequence: TGTGCCAGCACTCGGGACGGAACCTATGGCTACACCTTC. This sequence joins TRBV6-5 and TRBJ1-2; a possible D gene is TRBD1 (5 bases). Trimming removed 7 bases at V and 4 bases at J, with 13 bases between. This CDR3 has 13 amino acids. Germline loops: CDR1 MNHEY, CDR2 SVGAGI.

The rearrangement uses TRBV7-3 and TRBJ1-1; D gene uncertain. Germline V CDR1 and CDR2: SGHTA, FQGTGA. The length of the CDR3 is 14 residues. Trimming shortened V by 5 bases and J by 7 bases, and 17 bases separated the two germline ends. CDR3 in amino acids: CASSPRRGRREAFF. The CDR3 DNA reads as TGTGCCAGCAGCCCCCGGCGGGGAAGGCGTGAAGCTTTCTTT.

The genes are TRBV27 and TRBJ1-2, with a tentative D call TRBD1 (6 bases). The length of the CDR3 is 13 residues. Germline CDR1 reads MNHEY; CDR2 reads SMNVEV (reference sequence). Trimming removed 5 bases at V and 4 bases at J, with 11 bases between. CDR3 bases: TGTGCCAGCAGTATCCGGACAGCCTATGGCTACACCTTC. Amino acids: CASSIRTAYGYTF.

The rearrangement uses TRBV28 and TRBJ1-2; the D gene is possibly TRBD1 (5 bases). The CDR3 extends over 17 amino acids. The germline V gene encodes CDR1 MDHEN and CDR2 SYDVKM. Trimming removed 5 bases from V and 5 bases from J, with 24 bases in between. CDR3 protein: CASSLSPLGQRGYGYTF. The DNA of the CDR3 is TGTGCCAGCAGTCTATCGCCCCTCGGACAACGGGGGTATGGCTACACCTTC.

The V call is TRBV19, the J call TRBJ1-6, with D possibly being TRBD1 (5 bases). Germline CDR1 is LNHDA and CDR2 is SQIVND (reference sequence). The CDR3 runs to 15 residues. V dropped 3 bases and J dropped 9 bases, with 15 bases sitting between them. CDR3 amino acids: CASSMGDRQSSPLHF. As DNA, the CDR3 is TGTGCCAGTAGTATGGGGGACCGGCAATCTTCACCCCTCCACTTT.

The J gene is TRBJ1-3, the V gene TRBV7-2; maybe TRBD1 (5 bases). The germline V gene encodes CDR1 SGHTA and CDR2 FQGNSA. V dropped 5 bases and J dropped 2 bases, with 13 bases sitting between them. CDR3 size: 15 residues. Written as DNA, the CDR3 is TGTGCCAGCAGCACCAGGGATTTGGCTGGAAACACCATATATTTT. This gives the protein CASSTRDLAGNTIYF. Combining the CDR3 with reference TRBV7-2 and TRBJ1-3 gives the whole variable domain GAGVSQSPSNKVTEKGKDVELRCDPISGHTALYWYRQSLGQGLEFLIYFQGNSAPDKSGLPSDRFSAERTGGSVSTLTIQRTQQEDSAVYLCASSTRDLAGNTIYFGEGSWLTVV.

CDR3 DNA sequence: TGTGCCAGCAGCTTAATCGGGACAGGGCCCAACTATGGCTACACCTTC. It codes for CASSLIGTGPNYGYTF. This chain joins TRBV7-2 and TRBJ1-2; TRBD1 agrees at 9 bases. This CDR3 contains 16 residues. Per germline, CDR1 SGHTA and CDR2 FQGNSA. Trimming cost V 2 bases and J 2 bases; bases outside gene matches: 6.

J is TRBJ1-4 and V is TRBV4-2; D uncertain. The V end lost 0 bases, the J end lost 4 bases, and 12 bases lay between the germline ends. CDR3 size: 16 residues. Germline-derived CDR1 and CDR2 are LGHNA and YNFKEQ. The chain's CDR3 is CASSQDLQRLNEKLFF. CDR3 bases: TGTGCCAGCAGCCAAGATTTACAGCGTCTTAATGAAAAACTGTTTTTT.

V gene TRBV28 combines with J gene TRBJ1-2, with a tentative D call TRBD1 (5 bases). This CDR3 contains 16 residues. CDR1 MDHEN and CDR2 SYDVKM come from the germline V gene. V lost 3 bases and J lost 0, with 14 bases in between. Written as DNA, the CDR3 is TGTGCCAGCAGTTTTACGGGGGTCAGAGCTAACTATGGCTACACCTTC. Translating it yields CASSFTGVRANYGYTF.

The V and J genes are TRBV24-1 and TRBJ1-5, with D tentatively TRBD1 (5 bases). Trimming shortened V by 5 bases and J by 5 bases, and 15 bases separated the two germline ends. The germline V gene encodes CDR1 KGHDR and CDR2 SFDVKD. The CDR3 runs 15 residues. CDR3 region: CATSGGAGRDQPQHF. In DNA, the CDR3 is TGTGCCACCAGTGGGGGCGCGGGGAGGGATCAGCCCCAGCATTTT.

The chain is built from TRBV19 and TRBJ1-2; TRBD1 might be the D (5 bases). Germline CDR1 LNHDA, CDR2 SQIVND (reference sequence). V lost 3 bases, J lost 3 bases, and 8 bases lay in between. This CDR3 is 13 amino acids long. The CDR3 is CASSMGLHYGYTF. The DNA of the CDR3 is TGTGCCAGTAGTATGGGGCTCCACTATGGCTACACCTTC.

The chain uses TRBV7-8 and TRBJ1-1; D remains ambiguous. In germline, CDR1 is SGHVS, CDR2 FQNEAQ. V shed 5 bases and J shed 0 bases, with 13 bases lying between them. This CDR3 comprises 15 residues. This CDR3 is CASSERRIMNTEAFF. In DNA, the CDR3 is TGTGCCAGCAGCGAGAGACGGATAATGAACACTGAAGCTTTCTTT. The whole variable domain, remainder taken from reference TRBV7-8 and TRBJ1-1, is GAGVSQSPRYKVAKRGQDVALRCDPISGHVSLFWYQQALGQGPEFLTYFQNEAQLDKSGLPSDRFFAERPEGSVSTLKIQRTQQEDSAVYLCASSERRIMNTEAFFGQGTRLTVV.

The chain joins TRBV5-1 to TRBJ1-2; no clear D. The length of the CDR3 is 14 residues. V shed 0 bases and J shed 8 bases, with 14 bases lying between them. Germline V gene data show CDR1 as SGHRS and CDR2 as YFSETQ. CDR3 sequence: CASSLESQVGGYTF. The CDR3 DNA reads as TGCGCCAGCAGCTTGGAATCCCAAGTAGGGGGCTACACCTTC.